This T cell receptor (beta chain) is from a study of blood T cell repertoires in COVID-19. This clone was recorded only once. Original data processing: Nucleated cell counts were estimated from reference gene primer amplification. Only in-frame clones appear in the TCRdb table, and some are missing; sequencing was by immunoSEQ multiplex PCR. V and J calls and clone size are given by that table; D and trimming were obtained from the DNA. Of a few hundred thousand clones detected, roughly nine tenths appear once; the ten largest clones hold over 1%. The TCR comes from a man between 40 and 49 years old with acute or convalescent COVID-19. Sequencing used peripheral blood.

CDR3: CASSQNPQGKNQPQHF. CDR3 in DNA: TGTGCCAGCAGCCAGAACCCGCAGGGTAAGAATCAGCCCCAGCATTTT. The chain joins TRBV5-5 to TRBJ1-5, with a tentative D call TRBD1 (5 bases). The V end lost 4 bases, the J end lost 4 bases, and 18 bases lay between the germline ends. Germline assignment: CDR1 SGHKS and CDR2 YYEKEE (reference sequence). The CDR3 covers 16 residues.